These 12 T cell receptor beta chains originate from one sample sequenced in a study of blood T cell repertoires in COVID-19. Using immunoSEQ multiplex PCR, the repertoire was profiled, and TCRdb retains in-frame clones only, with some absent. The sample yields around 94,000 clones, more than 75% seen once. The sequenced sample was peripheral blood. Receptor source: a human donor in a cohort sampled during active COVID-19.

This clone has only one observation. V and J are TRBV7-6 and TRBJ2-5, with 12 positions matching TRBD2. The CDR3 has 16 amino acids. Germline trimming cut 2 bases from V and 2 bases from J; bases unmatched to any gene: 3. Germline lookup yields CDR1 SGHVS and CDR2 FNYEAQ. The CDR3 region has the DNA TGTGCCAGCAGCTTACTAGGACTAGCGGGGCAAGAGACCCAGTACTTC. Encoded protein: CASSLLGLAGQETQYF. Full variable domain (outside the CDR3, taken from reference TRBV7-6 and TRBJ2-5): GAGVSQSPRYKVTKRGQDVALRCDPISGHVSLYWYRQALGQGPEFLTYFNYEAQQDKSGLPNDRFSAERPEGSISTLTIQRTEQRDSAMYRCASSLLGLAGQETQYFGPGTRLLVL.

This sequence joins TRBV6-5 and TRBJ2-7; 7 nucleotides align to TRBD1. From germline, CDR1 is MNHEY and CDR2 SVGAGI. J was trimmed by 5 bases and V by 4 bases; bases with no gene match: 8. The CDR3 spans 14 residues. CDR3 amino acids: CASSSRTGEDEQYF. CDR3 bases: TGTGCCAGCAGTTCCCGGACAGGTGAGGACGAGCAGTACTTC.

This clone was detected only once. This chain joins TRBV16 and TRBJ2-2, with a possible D match to TRBD1 (5 bases). Germline V gene data show CDR1 as KGHSY and CDR2 as FQNENV. Trimming took off 4 bases at V and 3 bases at J, with 9 bases between the two ends. The CDR3 runs 14 residues. The CDR3 DNA sequence: TGTGCCAGCAGCCGCACAGGAGACACCGGGGAGCTGTTTTTT. Residues: CASSRTGDTGELFF.

This clone has more than one count but fewer than ten. The V and J genes are TRBV7-9 and TRBJ2-7; 11 nucleotides match TRBD1. After removal of 4 bases from V and 6 bases from J, the junction contained 5 bases not matched to a gene. Germline CDR1 reads SEHNR; CDR2 reads FQNEAQ (reference sequence). This CDR3 contains 14 residues. The CDR3 loop reads CASSSPGQGGEQYF. The CDR3 region has the DNA TGTGCCAGCAGCTCTCCGGGACAGGGGGGCGAGCAGTACTTC.

This clone was detected once. The chain has TRBV20-1 and TRBJ2-1, with 11 bases aligning to TRBD2. Germline V gene data show CDR1 as DFQATT and CDR2 as SNEGSKA (reference sequence). The CDR3 is 14 residues long. Trimming removed 3 bases from V and 7 bases from J; junction bases left unmatched: 5. CDR3 sequence: CSASLLAGVNEQFF. CDR3 bases: TGCAGTGCTAGTTTACTAGCGGGGGTTAATGAGCAGTTCTTC.

This clone was recorded a few times. V and J are TRBV5-1 and TRBJ1-6, with D hard to call. Germline lookup yields CDR1 SGHRS and CDR2 YFSETQ. V lost 3 bases and J lost 8, with 12 bases in between. This CDR3 is built from 14 residues. DNA for the CDR3: TGCGCCAGCAGCTCTGGAGAGGCTGATTCACCCCTCCACTTT. This codes for CASSSGEADSPLHF.

The V call is TRBV5-1, the J call TRBJ2-1, with 10 bases matching TRBD2. The ends lost 1 base at V and 3 bases at J; junction bases unmatched: 7. This CDR3 region has 17 residues. Germline CDR1 is SGHRS and CDR2 is YFSETQ. The chain's CDR3 is CASSLSPSGGGYNEQFF. CDR3 in DNA: TGCGCCAGCAGCTTGTCCCCCAGCGGGGGGGGCTACAATGAGCAGTTCTTC.

The chain recombines TRBV6-5 with TRBJ2-7; unclear D gene. V gave up 6 bases and J gave up 0 bases, with 12 bases separating them. CDR1 is MNHEY, CDR2 SVGAGI, per germline. The CDR3 runs 14 residues. The DNA of the CDR3 is TGTGCCAGCAGGCTAGACTCCGGCTCCTACGAGCAGTACTTC. Amino acid sequence: CASRLDSGSYEQYF.

The rearrangement links TRBV5-1 to TRBJ1-1; 7 bases are a match to TRBD1. From germline, CDR1 is SGHRS and CDR2 YFSETQ. This CDR3 comprises 15 residues. Trimming at V came to 4 bases and at J to 0 bases, leaving 6 bases not matched to a gene. The CDR3 DNA reads TGCGCCAGCAGCATCCAGACAGGGTTGAACACTGAAGCTTTCTTT. This codes for CASSIQTGLNTEAFF.

V usage is TRBV11-2 and J usage is TRBJ2-5, with unresolved D. Germline CDR1 SGHAT, CDR2 FQNNGV. Trimming left V 0 bases short and J 5 bases short, with 7 bases between. CDR3 length: 13 residues. CDR3 bases: TGTGCCAGCAGCTTAGACGTTTTCGAGACCCAGTACTTC. Amino acid sequence: CASSLDVFETQYF. The entire variable domain, with the rest obtained from reference TRBV11-2 and TRBJ2-5, is as follows: EAGVAQSPRYKIIEKRQSVAFWCNPISGHATLYWYQQILGQGPKLLIQFQNNGVVDDSQLPKDRFSAERLKGVDSTLKIQPAKLEDSAVYLCASSLDVFETQYFGPGTRLLVL.

The chain uses TRBV29-1 and TRBJ1-6; 7 positions agree with TRBD1. CDR1 is SQVTM, CDR2 ANQGSEA, per germline. Trimming took 6 bases from V and 8 from J; bases not matched to a gene: 10. The CDR3 totals 14 residues. The CDR3 sequence is CSVAQGTADSPLHF. The CDR3, as DNA: TGCAGCGTCGCACAAGGGACAGCCGATTCACCCCTCCACTTT.

In this sample, this clone turned up once. This rearrangement joins TRBV5-1 to TRBJ2-3; a weak D match, TRBD1 (7 bases). The CDR3 totals 17 residues. Germline CDR1 is SGHRS and CDR2 is YFSETQ. Trimming left V 4 bases short and J 5 bases short, with 23 bases between. In DNA form, the CDR3 reads TGCGCCAGCAGCCCTGAGGGGGCGGCGAGGGGGGAAGATACGCAGTATTTT. Translation: CASSPEGAARGEDTQYF.